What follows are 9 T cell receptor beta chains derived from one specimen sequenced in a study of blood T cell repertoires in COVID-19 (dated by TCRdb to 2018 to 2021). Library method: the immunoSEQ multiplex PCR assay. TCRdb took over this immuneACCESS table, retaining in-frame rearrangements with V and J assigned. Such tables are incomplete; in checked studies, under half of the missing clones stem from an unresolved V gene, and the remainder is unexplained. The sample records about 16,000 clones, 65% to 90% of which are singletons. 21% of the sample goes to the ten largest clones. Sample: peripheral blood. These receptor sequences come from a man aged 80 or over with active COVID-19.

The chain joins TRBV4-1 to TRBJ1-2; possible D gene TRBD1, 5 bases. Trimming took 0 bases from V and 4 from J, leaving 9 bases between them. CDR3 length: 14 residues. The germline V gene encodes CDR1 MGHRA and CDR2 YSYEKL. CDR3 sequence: CASSQDQGSYGYTF. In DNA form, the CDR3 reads TGCGCCAGCAGCCAAGATCAGGGATCCTATGGCTACACCTTC.

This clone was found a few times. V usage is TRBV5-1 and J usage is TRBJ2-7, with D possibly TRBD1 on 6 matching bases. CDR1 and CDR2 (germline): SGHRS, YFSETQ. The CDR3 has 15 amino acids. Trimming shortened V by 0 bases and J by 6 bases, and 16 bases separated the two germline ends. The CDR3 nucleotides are TGCGCCAGCAGCTTGGTACAGGGTTTGTCGTCCGAGCAGTACTTC. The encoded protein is CASSLVQGLSSEQYF.

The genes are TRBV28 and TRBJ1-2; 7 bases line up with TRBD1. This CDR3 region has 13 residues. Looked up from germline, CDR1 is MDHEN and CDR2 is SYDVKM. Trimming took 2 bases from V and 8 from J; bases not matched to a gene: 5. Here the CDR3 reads CASSLETGRGYTF. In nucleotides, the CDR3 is TGTGCCAGCAGTTTAGAGACAGGGAGGGGCTACACCTTC.

CDR3 DNA sequence: TGTGCCAGCAGTTTATGGGCGGGAGCGACTACCGGGGAGCTGTTTTTT. The encoded protein is CASSLWAGATTGELFF. V usage is TRBV28 and J usage is TRBJ2-2, with 7 positions matching TRBD2. This CDR3 is built from 16 residues. The germline gives CDR1 MDHEN, CDR2 SYDVKM. V gave up 0 bases and J gave up 5 bases; unmatched junction bases: 6.

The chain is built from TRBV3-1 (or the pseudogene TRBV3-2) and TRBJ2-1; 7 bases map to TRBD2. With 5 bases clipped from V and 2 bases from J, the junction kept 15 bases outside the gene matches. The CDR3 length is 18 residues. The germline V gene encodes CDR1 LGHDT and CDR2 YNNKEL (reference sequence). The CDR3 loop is CASSSFTEGGAAYNEQFF. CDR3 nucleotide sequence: TGTGCCAGCAGCTCGTTTACCGAGGGAGGGGCCGCCTACAATGAGCAGTTCTTC.

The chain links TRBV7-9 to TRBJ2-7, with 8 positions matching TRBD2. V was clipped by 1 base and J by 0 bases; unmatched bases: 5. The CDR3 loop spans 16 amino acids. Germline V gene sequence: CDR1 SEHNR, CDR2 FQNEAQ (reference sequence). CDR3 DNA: TGTGCCAGCAGCTTAGTGGGTAGCGGGATCTCCTACGAGCAGTACTTC. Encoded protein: CASSLVGSGISYEQYF. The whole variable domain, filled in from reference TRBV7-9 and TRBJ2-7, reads DTGVSQNPRHKITKRGQNVTFRCDPISEHNRLYWYRQTLGQGPEFLTYFQNEAQLEKSRLLSDRFSAERPKGSFSTLEIQRTEQGDSAMYLCASSLVGSGISYEQYFGPGTRLTVT.

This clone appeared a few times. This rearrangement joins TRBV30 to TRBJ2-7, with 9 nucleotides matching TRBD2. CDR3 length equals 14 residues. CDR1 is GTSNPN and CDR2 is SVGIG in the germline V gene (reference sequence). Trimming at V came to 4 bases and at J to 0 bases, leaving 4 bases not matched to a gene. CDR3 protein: CAWNLAGSSYEQYF. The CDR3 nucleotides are TGTGCCTGGAATCTAGCGGGGAGCTCCTACGAGCAGTACTTC.

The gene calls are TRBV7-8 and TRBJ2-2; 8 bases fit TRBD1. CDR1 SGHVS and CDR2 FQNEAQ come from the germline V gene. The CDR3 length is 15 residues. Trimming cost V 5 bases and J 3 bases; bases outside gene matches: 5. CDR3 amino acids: CASSPDRAYTGELFF. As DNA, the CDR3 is TGTGCCAGCAGCCCGGACAGGGCCTACACCGGGGAGCTGTTTTTT.

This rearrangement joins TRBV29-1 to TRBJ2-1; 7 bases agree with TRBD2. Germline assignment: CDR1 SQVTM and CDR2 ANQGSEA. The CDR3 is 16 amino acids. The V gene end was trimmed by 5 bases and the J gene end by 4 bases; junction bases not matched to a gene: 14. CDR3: CSVNPWGGSSYNEQFF. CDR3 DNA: TGCAGCGTTAATCCCTGGGGCGGGAGTTCTTACAATGAGCAGTTCTTC.